This T cell receptor (beta chain) was sequenced for a study of post-analysis software for immune sequencing data. On this clonotype itself: Its specificity is unknown.

CDR1 is SGHTA and CDR2 is FQGNSA in the germline V gene. J gave up 2 bases and V 4 bases, and 7 bases lay outside the gene matches. The CDR3 covers 16 residues. The library was made from cDNA and included unique molecular identifiers. cDNA molecules numbering roughly 0.5 million came from approximately 1 to 10 million T cells. MiXCR, run by TCRdb on the PCR reads, gives a single entry per CDR3 protein. The data hold hundreds of thousands of distinct CDR3 sequences, with 55% to 60% observed a single time. Study-wide results and caveats: TRBV segments more frequent in patients than in controls numbered roughly five and included TRBV5-6, TRBV5-1 and TRBV20-1.

This sequence joins TRBV7-2 and TRBJ2-3; 9 bases align to TRBD1. The sample was blood. The origin of this receptor is a girl aged 2-15 years with multiple sclerosis. The CDR3 DNA is TGTGCCAGCAGCTCGTCCGGGACAGGGCTCACAGATACGCAGTATTTT. It is translated as CASSSSGTGLTDTQYF.